This TCR beta chain was recovered during a study of Graves' ophthalmopathy and Graves' hyperthyroidism. This CDR3 contains 20 residues. The ends lost 7 bases at V and 3 bases at J; junction bases unmatched: 21. CDR1 MGHDK and CDR2 SYGVNS come from the germline V gene. This clonotype was recorded many times. The antigen is undetermined. The hyperthyroidism patients, aged 18 to 65, had been newly diagnosed, with under 2 months' duration. The study's findings and limits: Separation of ophthalmopathy from stable hyperthyroidism was achieved by a 13-signature model, at 85% to 90% sensitivity and approximately 81% specificity. Sensitivity of roughly 71% and specificity of 72% to 85% were achieved by the model that predicted ophthalmopathy progression.

Scientists amplified the TCR beta CDR3 regions from RNA transcripts. First-round RT-PCR employed HTBI primers, with a second-round multiplex PCR after it. One entry per CDR3 protein results from TCRdb running MiXCR on the multiplex PCR reads. This table has about 420,000 distinct CDR3 sequences, around 21% appearing once. The gene calls are TRBV25-1 and TRBJ2-4, with 10 bases lining up with TRBD2. This clonotype was sampled from a woman aged 18 to 35 with stable Graves' hyperthyroidism. Sequenced sample: peripheral blood. CDR3 amino acids: CASNPWVAGGHPRDKNIQYF. CDR3 DNA: TGTGCCAGCAACCCATGGGTAGCGGGAGGCCACCCGAGAGACAAAAACATTCAGTACTTC.